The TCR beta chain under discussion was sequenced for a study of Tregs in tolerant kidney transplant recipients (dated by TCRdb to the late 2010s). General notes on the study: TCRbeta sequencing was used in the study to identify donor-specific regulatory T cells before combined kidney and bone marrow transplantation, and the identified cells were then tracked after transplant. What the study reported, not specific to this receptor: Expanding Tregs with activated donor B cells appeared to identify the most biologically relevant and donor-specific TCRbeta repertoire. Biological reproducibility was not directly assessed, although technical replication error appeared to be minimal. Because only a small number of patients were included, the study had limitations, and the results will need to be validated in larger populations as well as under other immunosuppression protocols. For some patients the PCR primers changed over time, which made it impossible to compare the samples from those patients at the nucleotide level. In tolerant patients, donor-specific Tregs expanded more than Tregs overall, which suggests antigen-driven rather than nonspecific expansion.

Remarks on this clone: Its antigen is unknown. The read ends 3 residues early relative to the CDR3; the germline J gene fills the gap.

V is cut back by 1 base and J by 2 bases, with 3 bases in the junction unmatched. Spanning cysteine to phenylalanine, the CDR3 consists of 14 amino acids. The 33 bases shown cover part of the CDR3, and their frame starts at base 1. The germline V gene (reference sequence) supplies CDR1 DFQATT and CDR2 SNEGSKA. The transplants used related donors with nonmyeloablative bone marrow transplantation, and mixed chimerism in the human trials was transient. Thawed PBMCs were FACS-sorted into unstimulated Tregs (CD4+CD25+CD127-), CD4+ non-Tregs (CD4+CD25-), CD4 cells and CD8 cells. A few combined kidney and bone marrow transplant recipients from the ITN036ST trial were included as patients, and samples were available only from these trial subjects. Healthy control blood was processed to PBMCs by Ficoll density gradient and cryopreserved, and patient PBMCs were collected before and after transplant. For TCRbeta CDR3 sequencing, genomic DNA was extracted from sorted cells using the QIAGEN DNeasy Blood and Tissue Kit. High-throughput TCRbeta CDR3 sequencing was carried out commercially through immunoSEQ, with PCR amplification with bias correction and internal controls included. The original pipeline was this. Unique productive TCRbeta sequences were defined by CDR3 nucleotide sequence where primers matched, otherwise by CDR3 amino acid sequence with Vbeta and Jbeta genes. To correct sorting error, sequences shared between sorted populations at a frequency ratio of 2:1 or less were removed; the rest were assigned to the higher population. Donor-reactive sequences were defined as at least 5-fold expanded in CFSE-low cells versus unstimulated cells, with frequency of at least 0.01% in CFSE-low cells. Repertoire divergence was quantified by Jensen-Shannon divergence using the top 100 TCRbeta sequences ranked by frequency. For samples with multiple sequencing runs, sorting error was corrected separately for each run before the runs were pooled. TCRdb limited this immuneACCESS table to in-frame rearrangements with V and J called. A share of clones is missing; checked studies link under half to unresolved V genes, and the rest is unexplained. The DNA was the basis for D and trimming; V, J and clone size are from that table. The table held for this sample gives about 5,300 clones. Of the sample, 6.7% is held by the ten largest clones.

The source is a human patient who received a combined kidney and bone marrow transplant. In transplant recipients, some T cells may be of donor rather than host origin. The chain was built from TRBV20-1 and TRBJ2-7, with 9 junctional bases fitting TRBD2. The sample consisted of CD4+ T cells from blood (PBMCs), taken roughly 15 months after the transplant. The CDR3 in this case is CSARGRGGTYEQYF. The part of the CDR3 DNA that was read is TGCAGTGCTAGAGGGCGGGGGGGTACCTACGAG.